Each of the 20 T cell receptor beta chains below was sequenced from the same sample in a study of early T cells in non-severe SARS-CoV-2 infection. MiXCR, applied by TCRdb to the 5' RACE reads, yields one record per CDR3 protein. The sample shows nearly 60,000 distinct CDR3 sequences, roughly 13% of them seen only once. Specimen: whole blood. The receptor set was obtained from an adult who was a healthcare worker with PCR-confirmed SARS-CoV-2 infection or an uninfected control (not recorded which).

This chain links TRBV7-3 with TRBJ2-2; D is perhaps TRBD2 (5 bases). The V gene's germline CDR1 is SGHTA and CDR2 FQGTGA. The CDR3 contains 13 residues. The ends were cut back, 7 bases at V and 4 bases at J, with 10 bases in the middle. The chain's CDR3 is CASNHEGTGELFF. The CDR3 coding sequence is TGTGCCAGCAACCATGAGGGCACCGGGGAGCTGTTTTTT. Full variable domain (rest looked up from reference TRBV7-3 and TRBJ2-2): GAGVSQTPSNKVTEKGKYVELRCDPISGHTALYWYRQSLGQGPEFLIYFQGTGAADDSGLPNDRFFAVRPEGSVSTLKIQRTERGDSAVYLCASNHEGTGELFFGEGSRLTVL.

This clonotype was observed many times. CDR3 coding DNA: TGCAGCGTTGGGAGCTCGTCTGGAAACACCATATATTTT. Its protein is CSVGSSSGNTIYF. The chain uses TRBV29-1 and TRBJ1-3; D gene ambiguous. Germline V gene data show CDR1 as SQVTM and CDR2 as ANQGSEA. The CDR3 totals 13 residues. V was cut by 4 bases and J by 1 base, with 8 bases left in between.

The genes are TRBV28 and TRBJ2-3; possibly TRBD1 or TRBD2 for D (5 bases each). Germline V CDR1 and CDR2: MDHEN, SYDVKM. V was pared by 6 bases and J by 4 bases, with 20 bases between. CDR3 size: 16 residues. As DNA, the CDR3 is TGTGCCAGCAGCCAGACTAAGGGGAATAGGGCAGATACGCAGTATTTT. Translation: CASSQTKGNRADTQYF.

The V and J genes are TRBV28 and TRBJ2-1, with a tentative D call TRBD2 (5 bases). Germline assignment: CDR1 MDHEN and CDR2 SYDVKM. The CDR3 contains 14 residues. The germline V and J ends were trimmed by 3 bases and 8 bases, with 14 bases remaining between them. The CDR3 sequence is CASSFISRRDEQFF. The CDR3 bases are TGTGCCAGCAGTTTTATTTCGCGGCGGGATGAGCAGTTCTTC.

V is TRBV3-1 and J is TRBJ2-7; no clear D. The germline V and J ends were trimmed by 3 bases and 6 bases, with 6 bases remaining between them. Germline loops: CDR1 LGHDT, CDR2 YNNKEL (reference sequence). There are 11 residues in the CDR3. The CDR3 DNA is TGTGCCAGCAGCCACCTGGCCGAGCAGTACTTC. It specifies CASSHLAEQYF.

This clonotype was seen ten or more times. The chain carries TRBV21-1 and TRBJ2-3; the D call TRBD2 from the table was never checked on the DNA. TRBV21-1 is classified as a pseudogene. The CDR3 consists of 18 residues. This CDR3 reads CASSFPGLAVSSTDTQYF. Here the CDR3 DNA reads TGTGCCAGCAGCTTCCCGGGACTAGCGGTTTCTAGCACAGATACGCAGTATTTT.

This chain uses TRBV14 with TRBJ2-3; TRBD2 matches at 10 bases. Trimming removed 1 base from V and 2 bases from J; junction bases left unmatched: 9. Germline V gene lookup returns CDR1 SGHDN and CDR2 FVKESK. The CDR3 sequence is 18 residues long. This chain's CDR3 is CASSQALIAGGYTDTQYF. The CDR3 DNA reads TGTGCCAGCAGCCAAGCTTTGATAGCGGGAGGATACACAGATACGCAGTATTTT.

This clonotype appeared many times. This chain links TRBV24-1 with TRBJ2-1; TRBD2 matches at 9 bases. V lost 3 bases and J lost 8; bases outside the gene matches: 10. This CDR3 has 16 residues. CDR1 KGHDR and CDR2 SFDVKD come from the germline V gene. CDR3 sequence reads: CATSDRASGIIDEQFF. The CDR3, as DNA: TGTGCCACCAGTGATCGTGCTAGCGGGATAATAGATGAGCAGTTCTTC.

V usage is TRBV7-2 and J usage is TRBJ1-1, with 7 nucleotides matching TRBD1. Germline assignment: CDR1 SGHTA and CDR2 FQGNSA. This CDR3 spans 15 amino acids. Unmatched junction bases numbered 4, after V lost 3 bases and J lost 0 bases. The CDR3 DNA is TGTGCCAGCAGCTTTATGGACAGGTTGAACACTGAAGCTTTCTTT. This sequence encodes CASSFMDRLNTEAFF.

This chain connects TRBV25-1 to TRBJ1-2; possibly TRBD1 for D (6 bases). This CDR3 is built from 14 residues. The germline gives CDR1 MGHDK, CDR2 SYGVNS. Trimming took 2 bases from V and 2 from J, leaving 9 bases between them. In DNA, the CDR3 is TGTGCCAGCAGTGAAGGGGGACAAAACTATGGCTACACCTTC. Translated, it gives CASSEGGQNYGYTF.

This clonotype was found a few times. This chain joins TRBV6-6 and TRBJ2-6, with TRBD1 matching 8 bases. The V segment lost 5 bases and the J segment 0 bases; nucleotides outside the gene matches: 6. The CDR3 runs to 17 residues. The V gene's germline CDR1 is MNHNY and CDR2 SVGAGI (reference sequence). CDR3 bases: TGTGCCAGCAGTCAGGGGGCCGCCTTCTCTGGGGCCAACGTCCTGACTTTC. Its translation is CASSQGAAFSGANVLTF.

This chain joins TRBV28 and TRBJ2-7; 7 nucleotides match TRBD2. There are 15 residues in the CDR3. V was clipped by 8 bases and J by 4 bases; unmatched bases: 14. Germline V CDR1 and CDR2: MDHEN, SYDVKM. CDR3 nucleotides: TGTGCCAGCCTCAGTATCGGGGGGAAGTCGTACGAGCAGTACTTC. Residues: CASLSIGGKSYEQYF.

The rearrangement links TRBV5-1 to TRBJ2-1; 10 bases align to TRBD2. Germline V gene lookup returns CDR1 SGHRS and CDR2 YFSETQ. After removal of 5 bases from V and 2 bases from J, the junction contained 4 bases not matched to a gene. This CDR3 is 15 amino acids long. The CDR3 region is CASRASGGTYNEQFF. In nucleotides, the CDR3 is TGCGCCAGCAGAGCTAGCGGGGGAACCTACAATGAGCAGTTCTTC.

This clonotype has just a few counts. The chain employs TRBV4-1 and TRBJ2-5; TRBD1 aligns across 7 bases. V trimming: 2 bases; J trimming: 2 bases; junction bases outside the gene matches: 2. Germline lookup yields CDR1 MGHRA and CDR2 YSYEKL. CDR3 length: 14 residues. CDR3 in amino acids: CASSQKGAQETQYF. For the CDR3, the DNA is TGCGCCAGCAGCCAAAAGGGGGCTCAAGAGACCCAGTACTTC.

This clonotype was seen at least ten times. This chain links TRBV19 with TRBJ1-4, with D possibly TRBD1 on 6 matching bases. CDR1 is LNHDA and CDR2 is SQIVND in the germline V gene (reference sequence). Trimming removed 3 bases at V and 8 bases at J, with 13 bases between. This CDR3 has 14 amino acids. The CDR3 DNA sequence: TGTGCCAGTAGTATTTTACAGGGCGGCGAAAAACTGTTTTTT. Its protein product is CASSILQGGEKLFF. The whole variable domain, filled in from reference TRBV19 and TRBJ1-4, reads DGGITQSPKYLFRKEGQNVTLSCEQNLNHDAMYWYRQDPGQGLRLIYYSQIVNDFQKGDIAEGYSVSREKKESFPLTVTSAQKNPTAFYLCASSILQGGEKLFFGSGTQLSVL.

This clonotype was seen repeatedly, ten times or more. The chain joins TRBV20-1 to TRBJ2-2, with D possibly called TRBD1 or TRBD2 (6 bases each). This CDR3 has 14 residues. Trimming pared 1 base from V and 5 bases from J, leaving 11 bases between. Germline V lookup: CDR1 DFQATT, CDR2 SNEGSKA (reference sequence). The CDR3 nucleotides are TGCAGTGCTAGAGTTATAGGGGGGACCGGGGAGCTGTTTTTT. Residues: CSARVIGGTGELFF.

This clonotype was observed many times. The chain joins TRBV13 to TRBJ2-5, with 9 bases lining up with TRBD2. This CDR3 has 15 amino acids. V shed 4 bases and J 0 bases; nucleotides not matched to a gene: 3. The germline CDR1 and CDR2 sequences are PRHDT and FYEKMQ (reference sequence). The CDR3 bases are TGTGCCAGCAGCTCCAGACTAGCGGACCAAGAGACCCAGTACTTC. Its translation is CASSSRLADQETQYF.

In this sample, this clonotype turned up a few times. The J gene is TRBJ1-5, the V gene TRBV20-1; 8 bases fit TRBD1. Germline V gene lookup returns CDR1 DFQATT and CDR2 SNEGSKA (reference sequence). This CDR3 spans 14 amino acids. V lost 3 bases and J lost 9; bases outside the gene matches: 10. This chain's CDR3 is CSASLRDRFSPQHF. The DNA of the CDR3 is TGCAGTGCTAGCCTCCGGGACAGGTTTTCGCCCCAGCATTTT.

With respect to this clonotype: A read error may be the cause here, since a much bigger clone is one base away. The chain has TRBV6-6 and TRBJ2-3, with TRBD1 as a possible D gene (6 bases). The germline CDR1 and CDR2 sequences are MNHNY and SVGAGI (reference sequence). CDR3 length equals 13 residues. The CDR3 sequence: CASSLQGTDTKYF. CDR3 bases: TGTGCCAGCAGTTTACAGGGCACAGATACGAAGTATTTT.

The chain uses TRBV15 and TRBJ1-5; D is ambiguous. The CDR3 spans 13 residues. The germline V gene has CDR1 LNHNV and CDR2 YYDKDF (reference sequence). V dropped 0 bases and J dropped 7 bases, with 7 bases sitting between them. CDR3: CATSRDREQPQHF. The CDR3 DNA sequence: TGTGCCACCAGCAGAGATAGGGAACAGCCCCAGCATTTT.